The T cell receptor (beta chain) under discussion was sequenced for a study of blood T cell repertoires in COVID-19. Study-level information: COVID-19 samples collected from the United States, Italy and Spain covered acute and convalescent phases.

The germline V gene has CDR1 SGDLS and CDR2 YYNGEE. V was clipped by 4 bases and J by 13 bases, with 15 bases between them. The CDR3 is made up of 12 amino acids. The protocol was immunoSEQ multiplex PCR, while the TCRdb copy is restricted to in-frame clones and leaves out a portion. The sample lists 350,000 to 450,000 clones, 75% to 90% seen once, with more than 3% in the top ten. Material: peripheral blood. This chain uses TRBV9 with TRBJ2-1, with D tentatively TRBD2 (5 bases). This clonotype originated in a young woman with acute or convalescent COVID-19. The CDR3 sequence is CASSPEGYFQFF. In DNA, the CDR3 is TGTGCCAGCAGCCCCGAGGGATACTTTCAGTTCTTC.